These 4 T cell receptor beta chains were all obtained from the same sample, sequenced in a study of shared clonotypes between healthy human individuals. Repertoires were generated with immunoSEQ multiplex PCR, while TCRdb's copy carries only in-frame clones and drops some. The sample holds approximately 2,000,000 clones, less than 95% seen once. Sequencing was performed on naive CD4+ T cells from PBMCs. Sample subset: CD45RA+ positively selected. These receptors were collected from a man younger than 30 in good health. Some clones in this sample may be carry-over from other donors' samples.

About this clone: This same CDR3 is encoded by further DNA sequences in the sample. The V call is TRBV11-2, the J call TRBJ2-7; 11 positions match TRBD2. Losses at the gene ends were 5 bases for V and 0 bases for J; bases not matched to a gene: 3. The CDR3 is made up of 15 amino acids. Germline CDR1 is SGHAT and CDR2 is FQNNGV. For the CDR3, the DNA is TGTGCCAGCAGCCCTAGCGGGAGGAGCTCCTACGAGCAGTACTTC. Protein product: CASSPSGRSSYEQYF.

The chain employs TRBV20-1 and TRBJ2-7; D ambiguous. The CDR3 sequence is 10 residues long. The V end was cut by 3 bases, the J end by 5 bases, with 5 bases between. The germline V gene has CDR1 DFQATT and CDR2 SNEGSKA (reference sequence). CDR3 DNA sequence: TGCAGTGCTAGTCGCAACGAGCAGTACTTC. This sequence encodes CSASRNEQYF.

For this clone: Other DNA sequences within the sample encode an identical CDR3. V and J are TRBV4-1 and TRBJ2-5; D is unclear. The CDR3 has 13 residues. V lost 1 base and J lost 5, with 8 bases in between. Germline CDR1 MGHRA, CDR2 YSYEKL. CDR3 sequence reads: CASSQALLETQYF. The CDR3 region has the DNA TGCGCCAGCAGCCAAGCGCTGTTGGAGACCCAGTACTTC.

The V gene is TRBV9, the J gene TRBJ2-3, with D possibly being TRBD1 (6 bases). CDR1 and CDR2 from the germline V gene are SGDLS and YYNGEE. The CDR3 covers 14 residues. Deletions cut 4 bases from V and 4 bases from J, with 13 bases between. CDR3 sequence reads: CASSRTGPADTQYF. The CDR3 DNA reads as TGTGCCAGCAGCAGAACAGGGCCCGCAGATACGCAGTATTTT.